This T cell receptor beta chain was sequenced for a study of T cells after somatic rescue of genetic block (dated by TCRdb to 2020 to 2022). Background on the whole study: What the study looked at was long-term robustness, specifically in a T-cell system that came about through somatic rescue of a genetic block in T-cell development.

Comment on this clone: Its antigen target is currently unknown. Per-base quality was not reported, and no clone a single base away is much larger than it.

In the germline V gene, CDR1 corresponds to MNHNS and CDR2 to SASEGT. Ends trimmed: V by 1 base, J by 6 bases; bases unmatched to a gene: 7. Taken from cysteine to phenylalanine, the CDR3 has 16 residues. Of the read, only the CDR3 DNA is kept; its 48 bases are in frame from base 1. Library preparation used the immunoSEQ multiplex PCR assay. In its TCRdb copy, this immuneACCESS table keeps in-frame sequences only and misses some clones. Where compared with another copy, unresolved V genes explain less than half of these, and the others have no known cause. The sample table lists 70,000 or so clones, about 90% of them with a count of one. The ten biggest clones cover 2.5% to 3.5% of the sample.

Sequenced: peripheral blood mononuclear cells (PBMCs). The rearrangement combines TRBV6-1 with TRBJ2-1; 9 central nucleotides agree with TRBD1. This sequence originates from a middle-aged man. The CDR3 has the sequence CASSEVGTGPLNEQFF. In nucleotide form, the sequence is TGTGCCAGCAGTGAAGTGGGGACAGGGCCCCTCAATGAGCAGTTCTTC.